The T cell receptor beta chain under discussion was sequenced for a study of blood T cells in healthy people across ages. Findings of the study overall: PBMCs were not sorted, which prevented a conclusive comparison of naive versus antigen-experienced cells.

Primed by a sample-barcoded 5' primer and a J-beta primer mix, a second PCR proceeded for 7 to 11 cycles. A template-switch adaptor that had 12 random nucleotides put a tag on each cDNA molecule. Each CDR3 protein gets one entry after TCRdb re-called the 5' RACE reads with MiXCR. Of about 760,000 distinct CDR3 sequences in the sample, 45% to 70% were seen once. About this clonotype: What it binds is not known.

All donors came from Russia, were Caucasian and healthy, and spanned ages 6 to 90. Germline V gene data show CDR1 as SGHRS and CDR2 as YFSETQ. CDR3 length: 19 amino acids. The chain uses TRBV5-1 and TRBJ2-1; 9 nucleotides line up with TRBD1. The J call is in doubt because the DNA end fits TRBJ2-7 better. This clonotype was obtained from a man aged 35-49 years in good health. The sample consisted of blood. This CDR3 is CASSLGPINDRGSYNEQYF. Written as DNA, the CDR3 is TGCGCCAGCAGCTTGGGTCCGATCAATGACAGGGGGTCCTACAATGAGCAGTACTTC.